Below, one T cell receptor (beta chain) is given with its context. This sample is drawn from a study of T cell responses to AZD1222 COVID-19 vaccine. Study at large: Second doses that came at about 4 or about 12 weeks were put together.

The V end lost 3 bases, the J end lost 2 bases, and 18 bases lay between the germline ends. The germline CDR1 and CDR2 sequences are SGHKS and YYEKEE (reference sequence). The CDR3 length is 17 residues. The protocol was immunoSEQ multiplex PCR, while the TCRdb copy is restricted to in-frame clones and leaves out a portion. The sample has tens of thousands of clones, roughly 90% seen once. The chain carries TRBV5-5 and TRBJ2-1, with TRBD2 as a possible D gene (5 bases). Sequenced here: peripheral blood, sampled on day 0 of AZD1222 vaccination. This clonotype originated in an adult in good health. The CDR3 DNA sequence: TGTGCCAGCAGCTCCCGAGGGCGTGGCGGCCCCTACAATGAGCAGTTCTTC. It yields the protein CASSSRGRGGPYNEQFF.